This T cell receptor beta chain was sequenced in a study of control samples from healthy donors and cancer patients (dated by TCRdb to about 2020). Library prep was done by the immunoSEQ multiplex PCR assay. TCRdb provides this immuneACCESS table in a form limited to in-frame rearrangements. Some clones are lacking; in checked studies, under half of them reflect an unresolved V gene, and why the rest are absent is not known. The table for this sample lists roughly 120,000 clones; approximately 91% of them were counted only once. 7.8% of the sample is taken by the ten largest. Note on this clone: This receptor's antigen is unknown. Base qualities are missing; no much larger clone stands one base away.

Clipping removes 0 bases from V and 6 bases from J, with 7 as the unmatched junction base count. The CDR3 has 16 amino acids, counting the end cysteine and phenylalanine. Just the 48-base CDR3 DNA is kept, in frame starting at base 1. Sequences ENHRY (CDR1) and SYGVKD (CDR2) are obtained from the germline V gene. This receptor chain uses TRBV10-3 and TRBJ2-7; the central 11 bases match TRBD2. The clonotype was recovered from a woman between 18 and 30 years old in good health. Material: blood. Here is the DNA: TGTGCCATCAGTGAGTCAGATAGCGGGAGGGTTAGCGAGCAGTACTTC. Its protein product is CAISESDSGRVSEQYF.